Shown below are 28 T cell receptor beta chains from a single sample sequenced in a study of OX40 agonist ivuxolimab in advanced cancers. TCRdb's table, derived via immunoSEQ multiplex PCR, lists solely in-frame clones and lacks some. This sample carries roughly 30,000 clones, about 88% of them seen once, and the ten largest clones take approximately 40%. Sample: CD4+ or CD8+ T cells sorted from blood, taken in a trial of the OX40 agonist ivuxolimab. Receptors were obtained from an adult with an advanced solid tumor such as melanoma, head and neck, liver or kidney cancer.

The CDR3 bases are TGTGCCAGCAGGACGACTGGGGGGGCTGAGTATGGCTACACCTTC. Translated: CASRTTGGAEYGYTF. The chain has TRBV27 and TRBJ1-2, with D possibly matching TRBD1 (6 bases). Germline CDR1 and CDR2: MNHEY and SMNVEV (reference sequence). V lost 6 bases to trimming and J lost 5 bases, with 19 bases between them. The CDR3 runs 15 residues.

J is TRBJ2-3 and V is TRBV19; TRBD1 matches 7 bases. J gave up 2 bases and V 5 bases, and 7 bases lay outside the gene matches. The germline V gene has CDR1 LNHDA and CDR2 SQIVND (reference sequence). The CDR3 extends over 15 amino acids. The CDR3 DNA reads as TGTGCCAGTAGTCGAAACGAGGGGGCCACAGATACGCAGTATTTT. Its translation: CASSRNEGATDTQYF.

The J gene is TRBJ2-7, the V gene TRBV10-3; TRBD1 matches at 9 bases. In germline, CDR1 is ENHRY, CDR2 SYGVKD. J lost 4 bases, V lost 3 bases, and 4 bases had no gene match. The CDR3 sequence is 14 residues long. CDR3: CAISDDRGLYEQYF. The CDR3, as DNA: TGTGCCATCAGTGACGACAGGGGGTTGTACGAGCAGTACTTC.

This clone was found once. Mismatch with germline at one junction end may stem from a read error. The chain couples TRBV11-2 to TRBJ2-1; a possible D gene is TRBD2 (5 bases). The CDR3 extends over 12 amino acids. Germline values: CDR1 SGHAT, CDR2 FQNNGV. The CDR3 bases are TGTGCCAGCAGCCCACCCGGGAATCAACAGCTCTTC. It specifies CASSPPGNQQLF.

V is TRBV28 and J is TRBJ2-3, with D perhaps matching TRBD1 (6 bases). The CDR3 has 14 amino acids. Germline V gene sequence: CDR1 MDHEN, CDR2 SYDVKM. With 5 bases removed from V and 3 bases from J, the gap between germline ends came to 12 bases. The CDR3 sequence: CASSQGQSTDTQYF. The CDR3 DNA is TGTGCCAGCAGTCAAGGACAGAGTACAGATACGCAGTATTTT.

The V gene is TRBV19, the J gene TRBJ1-5; 7 bases agree with TRBD1. The CDR3 length is 15 residues. The V and J ends lost 7 bases and 6 bases, in that order; junction bases with no gene match: 12. Germline CDR1 and CDR2: LNHDA and SQIVND (reference sequence). Here the CDR3 DNA reads TGTGCCAGTACCGAAAGGGACAGAGGATTTCAGCCCCAGCATTTT. Translating gives CASTERDRGFQPQHF.

This rearrangement joins TRBV10-3 to TRBJ2-1; no clear D. Germline assignment: CDR1 ENHRY and CDR2 SYGVKD. The CDR3 totals 13 residues. With 0 bases removed from V and 7 bases from J, the gap between germline ends came to 7 bases. The CDR3 protein is CAISESSANEQFF. The CDR3 DNA is TGTGCCATCAGTGAGTCGTCCGCAAATGAGCAGTTCTTC.

The V gene is TRBV29-1, the J gene TRBJ2-7; 8 bases agree with TRBD1. The CDR3 contains 13 residues. Germline V CDR1 and CDR2: SQVTM, ANQGSEA. V lost 6 bases and J lost 0; bases outside the gene matches: 4. The CDR3 bases are TGCAGCGTAGAGGACAGGGCCTCCTACGAGCAGTACTTC. Translation gives CSVEDRASYEQYF.

The chain combines TRBV4-3 with TRBJ1-1; D is unclear. The V end was cut by 1 base, the J end by 0 bases, with 9 bases between. CDR3 size: 15 residues. Germline-derived CDR1 and CDR2 are LGHNA and YSLEER. In DNA form, the CDR3 reads TGCGCCAGCAGCCAAGGTCCGGGGTTGAACACTGAAGCTTTCTTT. Translated: CASSQGPGLNTEAFF.

This clone was detected only once. The V and J genes are TRBV30 and TRBJ2-3; TRBD1 aligns across 9 bases. The CDR3 loop spans 14 amino acids. Unmatched junction bases numbered 4, after V lost 5 bases and J lost 1 base. Germline values: CDR1 GTSNPN, CDR2 SVGIG (reference sequence). CDR3 nucleotide sequence: TGTGCCTGGTCGACAGGGGGAGGCACAGATACGCAGTATTTT. Translated: CAWSTGGGTDTQYF.

This clone was detected only a few times. V gene TRBV25-1 combines with J gene TRBJ2-1; 10 bases line up with TRBD1. The CDR3 is made up of 18 amino acids. Unmatched junction bases numbered 14, after V lost 4 bases and J lost 5 bases. Germline V gives CDR1 MGHDK, CDR2 SYGVNS. In DNA, the CDR3 is TGTGCCAGCAGTGGACGACAGGGGGCGAAGTTTGAAGACAATGAGCAGTTCTTC. Its protein product is CASSGRQGAKFEDNEQFF. Full variable domain (missing parts from reference TRBV25-1 and TRBJ2-1): EADIYQTPRYLVIGTGKKITLECSQTMGHDKMYWYQQDPGMELHLIHYSYGVNSTEKGDLSSESTVSRIRTEHFPLTLESARPSHTSQYLCASSGRQGAKFEDNEQFFGPGTRLTVL.

This clone was seen once. This chain connects TRBV28 to TRBJ2-3, with a tentative D call TRBD1 (5 bases). Between the trimmed V and J ends, which lost 7 bases and 3 bases, there was a span of 26 bases. The V gene's germline CDR1 is MDHEN and CDR2 SYDVKM. This CDR3 comprises 18 residues. CDR3 residues: CASIPRVLGAVRTDTQYF. The DNA for the CDR3 is TGTGCCAGCATTCCCAGGGTTCTTGGGGCCGTTCGAACAGATACGCAGTATTTT.

The gene calls are TRBV7-9 and TRBJ2-2; 12 bases are a match to TRBD1. The V gene end was trimmed by 5 bases and the J gene end by 6 bases; junction bases not matched to a gene: 4. The CDR3 contains 15 residues. CDR1 is SEHNR, CDR2 FQNEAQ, per germline (reference sequence). CDR3 nucleotide sequence: TGTGCCAGCAGCCGGGGACAGGGGGCCTCCGGGGAGCTGTTTTTT. Encoded protein: CASSRGQGASGELFF.

The chain recombines TRBV27 with TRBJ2-2; no clear D gene. The ends were cut back, 1 base at V and 6 bases at J, with 6 bases in the middle. This CDR3 is 13 amino acids long. Germline-derived CDR1 and CDR2 are MNHEY and SMNVEV (reference sequence). CDR3 residues: CASSLFGAGELFF. The CDR3 nucleotides are TGTGCCAGCAGTTTATTTGGGGCCGGGGAGCTGTTTTTT.

The V and J genes are TRBV10-2 and TRBJ2-7, with D unclear. The CDR3 runs 14 residues. CDR1 WSHSY and CDR2 SAAADI come from the germline V gene. V was clipped by 0 bases and J by 2 bases, with 8 bases between them. The CDR3 reads CASSESAATYEQYF. The CDR3 region has the DNA TGCGCCAGCAGTGAGTCAGCAGCCACCTACGAGCAGTACTTC.

This chain uses TRBV19 with TRBJ1-3; D remains ambiguous. Trimming pared 2 bases from V and 4 bases from J, leaving 6 bases between. The CDR3 has 13 residues. Germline V gene data show CDR1 as LNHDA and CDR2 as SQIVND (reference sequence). CDR3 protein: CASSISVGNTIYF. The CDR3, as DNA: TGTGCCAGTAGTATATCTGTCGGAAACACCATATATTTT.

The J gene is TRBJ2-5, the V gene TRBV27; TRBD2 matches 9 bases. This CDR3 contains 16 residues. With V trimmed by 4 bases and J by 2 bases, 8 bases remained unmatched. Germline V lookup: CDR1 MNHEY, CDR2 SMNVEV (reference sequence). The CDR3 sequence is CASSWGPSGVQETQYF. In DNA, the CDR3 is TGTGCCAGCAGTTGGGGCCCTAGCGGGGTTCAAGAGACCCAGTACTTC.

V usage is TRBV4-1 and J usage is TRBJ2-5, with 10 bases matching TRBD2. The CDR3 loop spans 15 amino acids. Per germline, CDR1 MGHRA and CDR2 YSYEKL. Trimming removed 1 base from V and 4 bases from J; junction bases left unmatched: 3. CDR3 DNA sequence: TGCGCCAGCAGCCAAGGGACTAGCGGTGGAGAGACCCAGTACTTC. Its protein product is CASSQGTSGGETQYF.

V and J are TRBV19 and TRBJ2-1, with 7 nucleotides matching TRBD2. The CDR3 contains 13 residues. The V gene's germline CDR1 is LNHDA and CDR2 SQIVND (reference sequence). J lost 3 bases, V lost 6 bases, and 2 bases had no gene match. CDR3 region: CASRPSGYNEQFF. CDR3 nucleotides: TGTGCCAGTAGGCCTAGCGGCTACAATGAGCAGTTCTTC.

J is TRBJ1-5 and V is TRBV4-1, with 7 nucleotides matching TRBD1. Germline CDR1 is MGHRA and CDR2 is YSYEKL. CDR3 length: 14 residues. J gave up 5 bases and V 1 base, and 2 bases lay outside the gene matches. CDR3 DNA: TGCGCCAGCAGCCAAGTCAGGGGGGATCAGCCCCAGCATTTT. As protein: CASSQVRGDQPQHF.

The chain carries TRBV30 and TRBJ2-5, with 7 bases matching TRBD1. The DNA end favors TRBJ2-7, so the J call may be wrong. The CDR3 consists of 13 residues. Germline CDR1 reads GTSNPN; CDR2 reads SVGIG (reference sequence). This CDR3 reads CAWSRDSSYEQYF. In nucleotides, the CDR3 is TGTGCCTGGAGTAGGGACAGCTCCTACGAGCAGTACTTC.

The J gene is TRBJ2-1, the V gene TRBV7-3, with TRBD2 matching over 12 bases. This CDR3 comprises 17 residues. The ends lost 2 bases at V and 5 bases at J; junction bases unmatched: 7. Germline loops: CDR1 SGHTA, CDR2 FQGTGA. CDR3 amino acids: CASSLATSGSLDNEQFF. CDR3 coding DNA: TGTGCCAGCAGCTTAGCGACTAGCGGGAGTTTGGACAATGAGCAGTTCTTC.

The chain carries TRBV27 and TRBJ2-2, with no clear D. V was trimmed by 3 bases and J by 2 bases, leaving 4 bases between them. The germline V gene encodes CDR1 MNHEY and CDR2 SMNVEV (reference sequence). The CDR3 extends over 13 amino acids. The CDR3 reads CASSFPNTGELFF. As DNA, the CDR3 is TGTGCCAGCAGTTTCCCAAACACCGGGGAGCTGTTTTTT.

J is TRBJ2-7 and V is TRBV6-5; D ambiguous. Deletions cut 6 bases from V and 8 bases from J, with 23 bases between. The germline V gene has CDR1 MNHEY and CDR2 SVGAGI. The CDR3 is 15 residues long. This chain's CDR3 is CASRDPGDWGTQQYF. CDR3 nucleotides: TGTGCCAGCAGAGACCCCGGTGACTGGGGAACACAGCAGTACTTC.

This clone was detected once. The CDR3 DNA reads as TGTGCCAGCAGCTCACAGGGAAGCCCCTACAATGAGCAGTTCTTC. It is translated as CASSSQGSPYNEQFF. The rearrangement uses TRBV7-9 and TRBJ2-1; D possibly corresponds to TRBD1 (6 bases). There are 15 residues in the CDR3. Trimming took 4 bases from V and 2 from J, leaving 12 bases between them. Germline V gene data show CDR1 as SEHNR and CDR2 as FQNEAQ (reference sequence).

This clone was seen a handful of times. The chain joins TRBV9 to TRBJ1-5, with D tentatively TRBD1 (5 bases). Germline lookup yields CDR1 SGDLS and CDR2 YYNGEE. This CDR3 spans 14 amino acids. V was clipped by 2 bases and J by 2 bases, with 8 bases between them. CDR3 sequence (DNA): TGTGCCAGCAGCGTGGGGACCCGCAATCAGCCCCAGCATTTT. Its protein product is CASSVGTRNQPQHF.

This sequence joins TRBV9 and TRBJ1-3; the match to TRBD1 covers 7 bases. This CDR3 has 17 residues. V gave up 3 bases and J gave up 4 bases; unmatched junction bases: 13. Germline V gives CDR1 SGDLS, CDR2 YYNGEE. CDR3 DNA sequence: TGTGCCAGCAGCGCCTTACGGGAGGGGGCGAGGGGAAACACCATATATTTT. This encodes CASSALREGARGNTIYF.

This sequence joins TRBV2 and TRBJ1-1, with 7 bases that match TRBD1. The germline gives CDR1 SNHLY, CDR2 FYNNEI. The CDR3 runs 14 residues. The ends lost 7 bases at V and 4 bases at J; junction bases unmatched: 9. CDR3 residues: CASTQGQEGTEAFF. The CDR3 DNA reads TGTGCCAGCACCCAAGGACAGGAAGGCACTGAAGCTTTCTTT.